Listed below are T cell receptor beta chains from one sample, sequenced in a study of cytomegalovirus exposure and HLA in healthy donors. Sequencing was performed with immunoSEQ multiplex PCR; in TCRdb, only in-frame clones are kept and a portion is missing. Among 100,000 or so clones, 60% to 85% were seen once, and the ten largest hold 8.5% to 12%. The specimen sequenced was PBMCs. The receptors were sampled from a man aged 45-60 years in good health and CMV-seronegative. CDR3s include the opening cysteine and the closing phenylalanine or tryptophan. A D gene is named only where the DNA matches it firmly. Only some rows state a clone size, as once, few, many or a class for expanded clones.

d_gene: NA
v_gene: TRBV7-2
j_gene: TRBJ1-5
abundance: NA
CDR3aa: CASTYDSNQPQHF
CDR3nt: TGTGCCAGCACCTATGATAGCAATCAGCCCCAGCATTTT

d_gene: NA
v_gene: TRBV2
j_gene: TRBJ2-3
abundance: NA
CDR3aa: CASTIGGATDTQYF
CDR3nt: TGTGCCAGCACCATTGGAGGGGCCACAGATACGCAGTATTTT

d_gene: NA
v_gene: TRBV6-1
j_gene: TRBJ1-5
abundance: NA
CDR3aa: CASSGSNQPQHF
CDR3nt: TGTGCCAGCAGTGGTTCGAATCAGCCCCAGCATTTT

d_gene: TRBD1
v_gene: TRBV28
j_gene: TRBJ1-1
abundance: NA
CDR3aa: CASTGETGGRIEAFF
CDR3nt: TGTGCCAGCACGGGAGAGACAGGGGGCCGAATTGAAGCTTTCTTT

d_gene: TRBD2
v_gene: TRBV5-1
j_gene: TRBJ2-1
abundance: once
CDR3aa: CASSTGGVYNEQFF
CDR3nt: TGCGCCAGCAGCACCGGGGGGGTATACAATGAGCAGTTCTTC

d_gene: NA
v_gene: TRBV5-1
j_gene: TRBJ1-4
abundance: NA
CDR3aa: CASSSRGDEDEKLFF
CDR3nt: TGCGCCAGCAGTTCGCGGGGGGACGAGGATGAAAAACTGTTTTTT

d_gene: NA
v_gene: TRBV4-2
j_gene: TRBJ2-5
abundance: NA
CDR3aa: CASGQQKETQYF
CDR3nt: TGTGCCAGCGGACAGCAGAAGGAGACCCAGTACTTC

d_gene: NA
v_gene: TRBV12-2
j_gene: TRBJ1-5
abundance: once
CDR3aa: CASRLVRLRTDSNQPQHF
CDR3nt: TGTGCAAGTCGCTTAGTCAGGCTACGAACAGACAGCAATCAGCCCCAGCATTTT

d_gene: NA
v_gene: TRBV11-2
j_gene: TRBJ2-1
abundance: NA
CDR3aa: CATLETGWGYEQFF
CDR3nt: TGTGCCACCCTGGAGACAGGTTGGGGGTATGAGCAGTTCTTC

d_gene: NA
v_gene: TRBV2
j_gene: TRBJ1-5
abundance: NA
CDR3aa: CASATEVKQPQHF
CDR3nt: TGTGCCAGCGCGACAGAGGTCAAACAGCCCCAGCATTTT

d_gene: NA
v_gene: TRBV30
j_gene: TRBJ1-6
abundance: NA
CDR3aa: CAWSQRTGGNSPLHF
CDR3nt: TGTGCCTGGAGTCAAAGAACGGGGGGCAATTCACCCCTCCACTTT

d_gene: NA
v_gene: TRBV19
j_gene: TRBJ1-5
abundance: NA
CDR3aa: CASSPKAGLYSNQPQHF
CDR3nt: TGTGCCAGTAGCCCTAAGGCGGGACTCTATAGCAATCAGCCCCAGCATTTT

d_gene: TRBD1
v_gene: TRBV6-5
j_gene: TRBJ2-7
abundance: NA
CDR3aa: CASSLVVGTGFVQYF
CDR3nt: TGTGCCAGCAGCCTAGTAGTGGGGACAGGGTTTGTGCAGTACTTC

d_gene: NA
v_gene: TRBV7-8
j_gene: TRBJ1-1
abundance: NA
CDR3aa: CASSLGGTLEAFF
CDR3nt: TGTGCCAGCAGCTTAGGGGGGACACTTGAAGCTTTCTTT

d_gene: NA
v_gene: TRBV27
j_gene: TRBJ1-5
abundance: NA
CDR3aa: CASSAGRYSNQPQHF
CDR3nt: TGTGCCAGCAGTGCTGGGAGATATAGCAATCAGCCCCAGCATTTT

d_gene: TRBD1
v_gene: TRBV7-9
j_gene: TRBJ1-2
abundance: NA
CDR3aa: CASRPGQGPSYGYTF
CDR3nt: TGTGCCAGCAGACCTGGACAGGGCCCCAGCTATGGCTACACCTTC

d_gene: TRBD1
v_gene: TRBV7-9
j_gene: TRBJ1-1
abundance: NA
CDR3aa: CASSPPTGGGYTEAFF
CDR3nt: TGTGCCAGCAGCCCTCCGACAGGGGGGGGGTACACTGAAGCTTTCTTT

d_gene: TRBD1
v_gene: TRBV19
j_gene: TRBJ1-3
abundance: NA
CDR3aa: CASSPPKGQGAGNTIYF
CDR3nt: TGTGCCAGTAGTCCCCCTAAGGGACAGGGGGCTGGAAACACCATATATTTT

d_gene: TRBD1
v_gene: TRBV7-2
j_gene: TRBJ2-7
abundance: NA
CDR3aa: CASSLRMGQGYEQYF
CDR3nt: TGTGCCAGCAGCTTAAGGATGGGACAGGGTTACGAGCAGTACTTC

d_gene: NA
v_gene: TRBV11-2
j_gene: TRBJ2-7
abundance: NA
CDR3aa: CASSSGEQYF
CDR3nt: TGTGCCAGCAGCTCCGGCGAGCAGTACTTC

d_gene: TRBD1
v_gene: TRBV19
j_gene: TRBJ2-5
abundance: NA
CDR3aa: CASSKGQGAWVQETQYF
CDR3nt: TGTGCCAGTAGTAAGGGACAGGGGGCGTGGGTCCAAGAGACCCAGTACTTC

d_gene: NA
v_gene: TRBV19
j_gene: TRBJ1-3
abundance: NA
CDR3aa: CASSSTGTTGNTIYF
CDR3nt: TGTGCCAGTAGTAGTACCGGGACAACTGGAAACACCATATATTTT

d_gene: NA
v_gene: TRBV6-1
j_gene: TRBJ1-3
abundance: NA
CDR3aa: CASSVGATTGNTIYF
CDR3nt: TGTGCCAGCAGTGTAGGTGCCACTACTGGAAACACCATATATTTT

d_gene: NA
v_gene: TRBV4-1
j_gene: TRBJ1-2
abundance: NA
CDR3aa: CASSPAGAYGYTF
CDR3nt: TGCGCCAGCAGCCCCGCGGGGGCCTATGGCTACACCTTC